A selection of T cell receptor beta chains follows, all from one sample in a study of blood T cells in healthy people across ages. Using its own MiXCR run on the 5' RACE reads, TCRdb lists one record per CDR3 protein. The table lists over 1.5 million distinct CDR3 sequences, approximately 50% of them singletons, with 2% to 2.5% in the top ten. The sequenced sample consisted of blood. The source of these receptors is a woman aged 40 to 49 in good health. Both conserved end residues are part of each CDR3. The D gene is left open where the match is weak. A clone size is listed for some rows: how often the clone was seen (once, few, many), or a class if it is expanded.

- | TRBJ1-5 | - | TRBV6-2/TRBV6-3 | CASSYSAGGAQPQHF | TGTGCCAGCAGTTACTCGGCCGGGGGCGCTCAGCCCCAGCATTTT
- | TRBJ2-1 | - | TRBV20-1 | CSARDRGTGYNEQFF | TGCAGTGCTAGAGATAGGGGGACCGGATACAATGAGCAGTTCTTC
- | TRBJ1-2 | few | TRBV7-2 | CASSSVPTGSWGYYTF | TGTGCCAGCAGCTCAGTCCCCACAGGGTCCTGGGGATACTACACCTTC
- | TRBJ1-6 | - | TRBV7-9 | CASRDAGMGNSPLHF | TGTGCCAGCAGGGACGCAGGGATGGGGAATTCACCCCTCCACTTT
- | TRBJ2-1 | - | TRBV6-2/TRBV6-3 | CASSYSEAPGGNEQFF | TGTGCCAGCAGTTATAGTGAGGCCCCCGGAGGCAATGAGCAGTTCTTC
- | TRBJ2-5 | - | TRBV12-3/TRBV12-4 | CASSLVKLRQERNFGEQYF | TGTGCCAGCAGTTTAGTTAAGCTTAGACAAGAACGTAATTTCGGTGAGCAGTACTTC
- | TRBJ2-1 | once | TRBV27 | CASSSVPGETQFF | TGTGCCAGCAGTTCAGTACCCGGAGAGACCCAGTTCTTC
TRBD1 | TRBJ2-1 | - | TRBV7-2 | CASSLETGMNEQFF | TGTGCCAGCAGCTTAGAGACAGGGATGAATGAGCAGTTCTTC
- | TRBJ1-1 | - | TRBV18 | CASSPSPRTSEPEAFF | TGTGCCAGCTCACCATCGCCTCGGACGTCAGAACCTGAAGCTTTCTTT
TRBD1 | TRBJ1-2 | - | TRBV27 | CASSHTKTGANYGYTF | TGTGCCAGCAGCCACACCAAGACAGGGGCGAACTATGGCTACACCTTC
- | TRBJ2-4 | - | TRBV12-3/TRBV12-4 | CASRNPGTGKNIQYF | TGTGCCAGCAGGAACCCGGGGACGGGGAAAAACATTCAGTACTTC
- | TRBJ1-5 | - | TRBV7-8 | CASSATSRRRVSNQPQHF | TGTGCCAGCAGCGCAACAAGTCGTCGCCGAGTTAGCAATCAGCCCCAGCATTTT
- | TRBJ2-5 | - | TRBV28 | CASSLSRVGTQYF | TGTGCCAGCAGTTTAAGCAGGGTCGGGACCCAGTACTTC
TRBD1 | TRBJ1-1 | - | TRBV3-1 | CASSQGSGGGTEAFF | TGTGCCAGCAGCCAAGGTTCAGGGGGCGGAACTGAAGCTTTCTTT
- | TRBJ2-3 | once | TRBV20-1 | CSARKVQEITDTQYF | TGCAGTGCTAGAAAGGTACAGGAAATCACAGATACGCAGTATTTT
- | TRBJ1-1 | - | TRBV20-1 | CSTIKNTEAFF | TGCAGTACAATCAAGAACACTGAAGCTTTCTTT
TRBD1 | TRBJ2-7 | few | TRBV20-1 | CSARTQGFPYEQYF | TGCAGTGCTAGAACACAGGGGTTCCCCTACGAGCAGTACTTC
- | TRBJ2-5 | few | TRBV12-3/TRBV12-4 | CASSFLHRYQETQYF | TGTGCCAGCAGTTTCCTCCATCGGTACCAAGAGACCCAGTACTTC
TRBD2 | TRBJ2-1 | - | TRBV7-2 | CASSFLVAGGPLNQFF | TGTGCCAGCAGCTTTTTGGTAGCGGGGGGCCCACTGAATCAGTTCTTC
TRBD1 | TRBJ2-7 | few | TRBV7-8 | CASSSLTGAISYEQYF | TGTGCCAGCAGCTCCTTAACAGGGGCCATTTCCTACGAGCAGTACTTC
- | TRBJ1-5 | few | TRBV12-3/TRBV12-4 | CASMGTSNQPQHF | TGTGCCAGTATGGGTACAAGCAATCAGCCCCAGCATTTT
TRBD2 | TRBJ2-1 | - | TRBV4-1 | CASSPGLAGALEQFF | TGCGCCAGCAGCCCCGGACTAGCGGGGGCCCTTGAGCAGTTCTTC
- | TRBJ2-7 | - | TRBV6-2/TRBV6-3 | CASSYRTFVYNEQYF | TGTGCCAGCAGCTACCGGACTTTTGTCTACAATGAGCAGTACTTC
TRBD1 | TRBJ2-7 | - | TRBV29-1 | CSVETDRGPYEQYF | TGCAGCGTTGAAACGGACAGGGGGCCCTACGAGCAGTACTTC
TRBD1 | TRBJ2-7 | - | TRBV12-3/TRBV12-4 | CASSLRQGKYEQYF | TGTGCCAGCAGTTTAAGACAGGGGAAGTACGAGCAGTACTTC
- | TRBJ1-2 | - | TRBV28 | CASSLPRLYGYTF | TGTGCCAGCAGTTTACCCCGACTCTATGGCTACACCTTC
- | TRBJ2-5 | - | TRBV20-1 | CSARTSKTQYF | TGCAGTGCTCGGACCTCGAAGACCCAGTACTTC